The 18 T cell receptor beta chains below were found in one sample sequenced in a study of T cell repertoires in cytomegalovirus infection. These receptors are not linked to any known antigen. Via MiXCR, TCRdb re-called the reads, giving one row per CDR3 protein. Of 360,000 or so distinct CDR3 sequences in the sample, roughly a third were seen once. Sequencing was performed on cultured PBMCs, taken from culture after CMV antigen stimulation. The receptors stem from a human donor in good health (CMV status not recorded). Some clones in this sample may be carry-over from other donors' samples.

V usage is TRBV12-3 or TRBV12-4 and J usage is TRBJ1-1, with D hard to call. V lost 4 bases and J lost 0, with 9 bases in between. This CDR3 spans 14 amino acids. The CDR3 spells CASSSGSLNTEAFF. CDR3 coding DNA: TGTGCCAGCAGTTCTGGCAGTCTGAACACTGAAGCTTTCTTT.

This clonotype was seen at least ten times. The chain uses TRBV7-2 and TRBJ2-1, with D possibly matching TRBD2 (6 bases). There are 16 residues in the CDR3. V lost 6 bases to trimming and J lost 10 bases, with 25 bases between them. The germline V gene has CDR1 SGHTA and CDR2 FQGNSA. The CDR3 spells CASSLTKGLPQGEQFF. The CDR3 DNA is TGTGCCAGCAGTCTGACAAAGGGACTCCCACAAGGCGAGCAGTTCTTC.

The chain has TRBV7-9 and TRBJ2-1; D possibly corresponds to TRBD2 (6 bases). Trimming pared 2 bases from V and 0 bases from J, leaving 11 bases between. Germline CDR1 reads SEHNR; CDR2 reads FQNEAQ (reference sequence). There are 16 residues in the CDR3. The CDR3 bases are TGTGCCAGCAGCTTATGGGGGGATGTCTCCTACAATGAGCAGTTCTTC. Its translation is CASSLWGDVSYNEQFF.

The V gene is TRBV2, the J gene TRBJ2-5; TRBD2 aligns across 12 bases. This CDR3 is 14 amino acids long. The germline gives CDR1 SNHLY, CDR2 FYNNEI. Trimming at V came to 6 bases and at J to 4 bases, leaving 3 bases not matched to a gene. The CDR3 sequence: CASSEGLAGETQYF. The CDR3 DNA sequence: TGTGCCAGCAGCGAGGGACTAGCGGGAGAGACCCAGTACTTC. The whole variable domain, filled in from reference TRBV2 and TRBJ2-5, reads EPEVTQTPSHQVTQMGQEVILRCVPISNHLYFYWYRQILGQKVEFLVSFYNNEISEKSEIFDDQFSVERPDGSNFTLKIRSTKLEDSAMYFCASSEGLAGETQYFGPGTRLLVL.

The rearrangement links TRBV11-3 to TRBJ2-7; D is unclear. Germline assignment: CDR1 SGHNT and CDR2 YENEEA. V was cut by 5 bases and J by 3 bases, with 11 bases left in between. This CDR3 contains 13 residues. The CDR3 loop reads CASSPGLDYEQYF. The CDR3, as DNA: TGTGCCAGCAGCCCTGGGTTAGACTACGAGCAGTACTTC.

CDR3 coding DNA: TGTGCCAGCAGCCAATACCCGGGACTAGCGGGAGGCCAAGAGACCCAGTACTTC. This translates into CASSQYPGLAGGQETQYF. The V gene is TRBV3-1, the J gene TRBJ2-5; 15 bases fit TRBD2. CDR1 is LGHDT and CDR2 is YNNKEL in the germline V gene (reference sequence). With V trimmed by 2 bases and J by 1 base, 5 bases remained unmatched. CDR3 length: 18 amino acids.

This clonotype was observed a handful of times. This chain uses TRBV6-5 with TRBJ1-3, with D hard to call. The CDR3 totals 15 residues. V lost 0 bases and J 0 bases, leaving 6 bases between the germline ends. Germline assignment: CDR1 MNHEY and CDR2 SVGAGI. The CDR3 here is CASSYSHNSGNTIYF. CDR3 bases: TGTGCCAGCAGTTACTCGCACAACTCTGGAAACACCATATATTTT.

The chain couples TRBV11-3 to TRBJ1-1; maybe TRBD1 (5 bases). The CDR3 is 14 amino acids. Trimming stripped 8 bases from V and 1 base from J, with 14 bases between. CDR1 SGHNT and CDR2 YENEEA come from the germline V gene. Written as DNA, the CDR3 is TGTGCCAGCTTGCCGGGACTGCAGAACACTGAAGCTTTCTTT. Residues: CASLPGLQNTEAFF.

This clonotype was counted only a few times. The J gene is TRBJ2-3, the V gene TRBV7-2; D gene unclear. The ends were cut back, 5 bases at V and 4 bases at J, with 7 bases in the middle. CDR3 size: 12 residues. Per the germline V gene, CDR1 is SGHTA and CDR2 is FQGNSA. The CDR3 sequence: CASSPVADTQYF. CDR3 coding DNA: TGTGCCAGCAGCCCCGTAGCAGATACGCAGTATTTT.

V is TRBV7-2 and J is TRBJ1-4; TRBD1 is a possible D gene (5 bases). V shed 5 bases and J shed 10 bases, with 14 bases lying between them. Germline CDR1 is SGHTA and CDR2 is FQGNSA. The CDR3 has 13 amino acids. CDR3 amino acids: CASSQPGGVKLFF. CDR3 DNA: TGTGCCAGCAGCCAACCGGGGGGAGTAAAACTGTTTTTT.

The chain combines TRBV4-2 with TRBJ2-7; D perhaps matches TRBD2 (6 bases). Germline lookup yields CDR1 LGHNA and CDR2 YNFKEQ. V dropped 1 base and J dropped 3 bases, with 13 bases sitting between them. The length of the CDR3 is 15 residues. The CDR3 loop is CASSQAIEAGYEQYF. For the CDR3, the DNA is TGTGCCAGCAGCCAAGCTATCGAAGCGGGCTACGAGCAGTACTTC.

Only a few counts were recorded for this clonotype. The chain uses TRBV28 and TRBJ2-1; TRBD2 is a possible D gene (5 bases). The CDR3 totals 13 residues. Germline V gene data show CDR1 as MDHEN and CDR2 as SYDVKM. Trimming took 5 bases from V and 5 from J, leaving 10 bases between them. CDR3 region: CASSLGNHNEQFF. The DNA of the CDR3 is TGTGCCAGCAGTCTCGGGAATCACAATGAGCAGTTCTTC.

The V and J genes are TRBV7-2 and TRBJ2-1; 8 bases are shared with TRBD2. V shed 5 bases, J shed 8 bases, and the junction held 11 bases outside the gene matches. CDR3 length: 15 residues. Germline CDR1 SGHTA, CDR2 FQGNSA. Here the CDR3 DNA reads TGTGCCAGCAGCCAAAGCGGGGGAGGGTCGGATGAGCAGTTCTTC. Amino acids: CASSQSGGGSDEQFF.

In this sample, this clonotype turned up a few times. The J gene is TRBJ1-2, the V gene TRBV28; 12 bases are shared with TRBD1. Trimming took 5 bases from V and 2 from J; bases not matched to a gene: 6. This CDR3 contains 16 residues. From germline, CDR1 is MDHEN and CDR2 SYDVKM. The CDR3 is CASSLGTGGTNYGYTF. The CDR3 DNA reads TGTGCCAGCAGTCTGGGGACAGGGGGCACAAACTATGGCTACACCTTC.

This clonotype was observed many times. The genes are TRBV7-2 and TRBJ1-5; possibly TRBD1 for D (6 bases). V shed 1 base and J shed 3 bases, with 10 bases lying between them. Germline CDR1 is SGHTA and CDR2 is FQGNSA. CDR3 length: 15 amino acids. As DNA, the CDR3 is TGTGCCAGCAGCTTAGTCTCAGGGGACAATCAGCCCCAGCATTTT. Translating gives CASSLVSGDNQPQHF.

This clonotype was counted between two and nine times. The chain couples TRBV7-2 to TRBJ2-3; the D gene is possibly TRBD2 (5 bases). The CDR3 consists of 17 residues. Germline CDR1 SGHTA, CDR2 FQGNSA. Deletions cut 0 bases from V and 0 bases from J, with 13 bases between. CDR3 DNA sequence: TGTGCCAGCAGCTTAGCGGGGTCGGGCGGGAGCACAGATACGCAGTATTTT. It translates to CASSLAGSGGSTDTQYF.

The CDR3 bases are TGTGCCAGCAGTTCCCCGGGCCCACGGGCCGAGACCCAGTACTTC. As protein: CASSSPGPRAETQYF. This chain links TRBV25-1 with TRBJ2-5; D gene uncertain. Germline V gives CDR1 MGHDK, CDR2 SYGVNS. V lost 5 bases, J lost 5 bases, and 18 bases lay in between. The CDR3 loop spans 15 amino acids.

The CDR3 protein is CSVGGKAGGPSYEQYF. As DNA, the CDR3 is TGCAGCGTTGGGGGGAAGGCGGGAGGGCCCTCCTACGAGCAGTACTTC. V is TRBV29-1 and J is TRBJ2-7, with 9 bases lining up with TRBD2. Germline V lookup: CDR1 SQVTM, CDR2 ANQGSEA. After removal of 4 bases from V and 0 bases from J, the junction contained 10 bases not matched to a gene. This CDR3 contains 16 residues.